This T cell receptor (beta chain) was sequenced for a study of shared clonotypes between healthy human individuals. Whole-study findings and limits: The authors sampled blood alone, and tissue repertoires likely differ. Only a few donors were included, so the genetic and exposure-history diversity represented was limited. Estimated richness was generally greater in naive than memory subsets.

Data came from immunoSEQ multiplex PCR; TCRdb stores just in-frame clones and leaves some out. The sample includes some 1,600,000 clones, 98% of them seen just once. Of note for this clone: The antigen remains unidentified.

Germline values: CDR1 SEHNR, CDR2 FQNEAQ (reference sequence). V shed 1 base, J shed 6 bases, and the junction held 8 bases outside the gene matches. The CDR3 has 17 residues. The source is a man aged 25 to 45 in good health. The rearrangement links TRBV7-9 to TRBJ2-7; 14 nucleotides line up with TRBD2. Sequencing input: naive CD4+ T cells sorted from blood. Sample subset: CD45RA+ positively selected. CDR3 loop: CASSLGGLAGVPSEQYF. The CDR3 DNA is TGTGCCAGCAGCTTAGGGGGACTAGCGGGAGTCCCAAGCGAGCAGTACTTC.